What follows are 24 T cell receptor beta chains derived from one specimen sequenced in a study of T cells expressing NK-cell markers. Using the 5' RACE reads, TCRdb records one entry per CDR3 protein without DNA. The sample holds roughly 430,000 distinct CDR3 sequences. The sample was blood T cells: a sorted CD56 or NKG2C T cell subset, CD4+ or CD8+ T cells, or bulk PBMC T cells (not recorded which). Receptors were obtained from a woman aged 18 to 75 in good health.

This chain joins TRBV11-2 and TRBJ2-1. CDR1 is SGHAT and CDR2 is FQNNGV in the germline V gene. CDR3 size: 14 residues. This CDR3 reads CASSLVSAYNEQFF.

The rearrangement joins TRBV11-1 to TRBJ2-1; TCRdb's D gene call, TRBD2, goes unchecked for lack of DNA. Germline lookup yields CDR1 SGHAT and CDR2 FQDESV (reference sequence). CDR3 length equals 18 residues. CDR3 amino acids: CASSLLGGLPRAYNEQFF.

The genes are TRBV5-1 and TRBJ2-5; the D call from TCRdb, TRBD1, cannot be confirmed without DNA. The CDR3 length is 14 residues. Germline V gives CDR1 SGHRS, CDR2 YFSETQ. CDR3 protein: CASSLEGDRETQYF. Combining the CDR3 with reference TRBV5-1 and TRBJ2-5 gives the whole variable domain KAGVTQTPRYLIKTRGQQVTLSCSPISGHRSVSWYQQTPGQGLQFLFEYFSETQRNKGNFPGRFSGRQFSNSRSEMNVSTLELGDSALYLCASSLEGDRETQYFGPGTRLLVL.

V and J are TRBV14 and TRBJ1-4; TCRdb reports TRBD1, a call that lacks DNA to check it against. Germline CDR1 reads SGHDN; CDR2 reads FVKESK. The CDR3 totals 16 residues. CDR3 sequence reads: CASSQELAPRGEKLFF.

The chain couples TRBV27 to TRBJ2-1; TCRdb picks TRBD2, but there is no DNA to check that call. CDR1 and CDR2 from the germline V gene are MNHEY and SMNVEV (reference sequence). The CDR3 has 16 residues. The CDR3 sequence is CASSLSSGLTYNEQFF.

The chain uses TRBV25-1 and TRBJ2-1; no DNA is available, so the TRBD1 call from TCRdb remains unchecked. CDR1 MGHDK and CDR2 SYGVNS come from the germline V gene. The CDR3 loop spans 15 amino acids. The CDR3 region is CASSDGGTDRNEQFF. The entire variable domain, with the rest obtained from reference TRBV25-1 and TRBJ2-1, is as follows: EADIYQTPRYLVIGTGKKITLECSQTMGHDKMYWYQQDPGMELHLIHYSYGVNSTEKGDLSSESTVSRIRTEHFPLTLESARPSHTSQYLCASSDGGTDRNEQFFGPGTRLTVL.

The rearrangement uses TRBV24-1 and TRBJ2-5; TCRdb reports TRBD2, a call that lacks DNA to check it against. The CDR3 totals 17 residues. The V gene's germline CDR1 is KGHDR and CDR2 SFDVKD. Here the CDR3 reads CATSAVLGKAGKGTQYF.

The chain uses TRBV3-1 and TRBJ1-1; the D gene TCRdb calls, TRBD1, cannot be checked with no DNA. Germline V lookup: CDR1 LGHDT, CDR2 YNNKEL (reference sequence). There are 17 residues in the CDR3. CDR3 region: CASSQVGGAPMNTEAFF.

The gene calls are TRBV11-2 and TRBJ2-2; the D call of TRBD1 rests on TCRdb alone, since no DNA is present to check it. The V gene's germline CDR1 is SGHAT and CDR2 FQNNGV. The CDR3 spans 18 residues. CDR3 loop: CASSLLSTGTPNTGELFF.

The chain is built from TRBV7-9 and TRBJ2-3; TCRdb's D call of TRBD2 is untestable without DNA. This CDR3 region has 17 residues. Germline V lookup: CDR1 SEHNR, CDR2 FQNEAQ (reference sequence). The CDR3 region is CASSQGSSGTSTDTQYF.

The chain joins TRBV27 to TRBJ2-5; no DNA is available, so the TRBD1 call from TCRdb remains unchecked. The CDR3 length is 14 residues. Germline V CDR1 and CDR2: MNHEY, SMNVEV (reference sequence). This CDR3 is CASREGGTQETQYF.

The V and J genes are TRBV7-9 and TRBJ1-4; no DNA is available, so the TRBD1 call from TCRdb remains unchecked. CDR3 length: 13 residues. The germline CDR1 and CDR2 sequences are SEHNR and FQNEAQ (reference sequence). This CDR3 is CASRGQANEKLFF. The variable domain in full, completed from reference TRBV7-9 and TRBJ1-4, reads DTGVSQNPRHKITKRGQNVTFRCDPISEHNRLYWYRQTLGQGPEFLTYFQNEAQLEKSRLLSDRFSAERPKGSFSTLEIQRTEQGDSAMYLCASRGQANEKLFFGSGTQLSVL.

The chain has TRBV3-1 and TRBJ2-1; no DNA is available, so the TRBD2 call from TCRdb remains unchecked. The germline CDR1 and CDR2 sequences are LGHDT and YNNKEL (reference sequence). This CDR3 has 14 amino acids. Here the CDR3 reads CASSQVTSSYEQFF.

The rearrangement links TRBV12-3 or TRBV12-4 to TRBJ2-2; TCRdb designates TRBD1, a call that cannot be tested without DNA. The CDR3 loop spans 14 amino acids. The CDR3 is CASSPPAYTGELFF.

The chain links TRBV15 to TRBJ2-5; the TCRdb D gene call, TRBD1, has no DNA to confirm it. Looked up from germline, CDR1 is LNHNV and CDR2 is YYDKDF (reference sequence). This CDR3 comprises 16 residues. CDR3 in amino acids: CATSRDGGKGTETQYF.

V gene TRBV19 combines with J gene TRBJ2-5. Germline values: CDR1 LNHDA, CDR2 SQIVND (reference sequence). The CDR3 totals 14 residues. CDR3 sequence reads: CASSIGDSTETQYF.

The chain combines TRBV14 with TRBJ2-1. The germline V gene encodes CDR1 SGHDN and CDR2 FVKESK. The CDR3 length is 15 residues. CDR3 sequence: CASSRTHSTYNEQFF.

This chain connects TRBV20-1 to TRBJ2-3. The CDR3 is 12 amino acids. CDR1 is DFQATT, CDR2 SNEGSKA, per germline (reference sequence). Here the CDR3 reads CSARLNIDTQYF.

This sequence joins TRBV7-6 and TRBJ2-2; the TRBD2 assignment by TCRdb is unverifiable without DNA. The germline V gene has CDR1 SGHVS and CDR2 FNYEAQ. This CDR3 spans 15 amino acids. The CDR3 loop reads CASSLWTSDSGELFF.

The chain recombines TRBV14 with TRBJ1-1; without DNA, the TCRdb call of TRBD1 cannot be checked. The CDR3 totals 14 residues. In germline, CDR1 is SGHDN, CDR2 FVKESK. The CDR3 spells CASNHRGRYTEAFF.

V gene TRBV7-9 combines with J gene TRBJ2-1. CDR1 and CDR2 (germline): SEHNR, FQNEAQ (reference sequence). The CDR3 is 11 amino acids. The CDR3 loop reads CASRLTDEQFF.

The rearrangement joins TRBV6-2 or TRBV6-3 to TRBJ1-2; TCRdb reports TRBD1, a call that lacks DNA to check it against. Germline V lookup: CDR1 MNHEY, CDR2 SVGEGT. The CDR3 covers 16 residues. CDR3 amino acids: CASSYSWTVPDYGYTF.

The rearrangement uses TRBV12-3 or TRBV12-4 and TRBJ2-1; TCRdb's D call, TRBD2, is unchecked because there is no DNA. The CDR3 length is 16 residues. The CDR3 loop is CASSPNLAGDMLKQFF.

V and J are TRBV12-3 or TRBV12-4 and TRBJ2-3; checking the TCRdb D call of TRBD1 is not possible without DNA. CDR3 length equals 14 residues. This CDR3 is CASRGQGYTDTQYF.